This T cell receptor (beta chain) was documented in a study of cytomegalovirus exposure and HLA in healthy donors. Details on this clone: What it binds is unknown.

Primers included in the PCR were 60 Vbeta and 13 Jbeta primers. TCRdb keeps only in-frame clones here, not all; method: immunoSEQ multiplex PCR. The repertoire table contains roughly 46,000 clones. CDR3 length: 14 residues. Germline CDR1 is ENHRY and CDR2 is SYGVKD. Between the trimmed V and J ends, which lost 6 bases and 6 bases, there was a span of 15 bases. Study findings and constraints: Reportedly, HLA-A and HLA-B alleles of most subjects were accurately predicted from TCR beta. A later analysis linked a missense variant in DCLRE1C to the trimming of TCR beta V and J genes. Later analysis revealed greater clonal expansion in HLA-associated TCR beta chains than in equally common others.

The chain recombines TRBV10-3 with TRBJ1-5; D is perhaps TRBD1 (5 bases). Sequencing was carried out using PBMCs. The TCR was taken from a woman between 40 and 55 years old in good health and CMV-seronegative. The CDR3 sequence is CAISQERGSQPQHF. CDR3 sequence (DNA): TGTGCCATCAGCCAGGAAAGGGGATCTCAGCCCCAGCATTTT.